This is a list of T cell receptor beta chains from one sample in a study of blood T cell repertoires in COVID-19. Profiling relied on immunoSEQ multiplex PCR, and the TCRdb table lists in-frame clones only, not all of them. The table shows some 220,000 clones, with 80% to 90% occurring only once. Sequenced input: PBMCs or T cells enriched from blood (not recorded which). The source is a woman aged 50 to 60 in a cohort exposed to, infected with or recovered from COVID-19 (not recorded which). The conserved cysteine and the conserved F or W are not part of the CDR3 here. D genes are given only for firm matches.

length: 11; J: TRBJ1-1; V: TRBV7-8; D: TRBD1; CDR3: ASSFTGGTEAF
length: 13; J: TRBJ2-5; V: TRBV24-1; D: NA; CDR3: ATSSRPSGGETQY
length: 13; J: TRBJ1-5; V: TRBV6-5; D: TRBD1; CDR3: ASRPQGASNQPQH
length: 17; J: TRBJ2-5; V: TRBV3-1/TRBV3-2; D: NA; CDR3: ASSQRGEWCQFYQETQY
length: 12; J: TRBJ2-1; V: TRBV18; D: NA; CDR3: ASSPQAGNNEQF
length: 10; J: TRBJ1-2; V: TRBV30; D: TRBD1; CDR3: AWSAYRGGYT
length: 14; J: TRBJ1-5; V: TRBV10-2; D: NA; CDR3: ASSESLQVGNQPQH
length: 15; J: TRBJ2-2; V: TRBV5-6; D: TRBD1; CDR3: ASSPDRAYMNTGELF
length: 16; J: TRBJ2-6; V: TRBV5-6; D: NA; CDR3: ASSLLVGGRGGANVLT
length: 10; J: TRBJ2-7; V: TRBV6-6; D: TRBD1; CDR3: ASREQGNRQY
length: 14; J: TRBJ2-1; V: TRBV27; D: TRBD1; CDR3: ASTLRGTGGNNEQF
length: 12; J: TRBJ1-2; V: TRBV5-1; D: NA; CDR3: ASSPRDGDYGYT